This T cell receptor beta chain was found in a study of cytomegalovirus exposure and HLA in healthy donors. Study-level points and caveats: Later analysis showed most CMV-associated TCR beta chains appearing HLA-restricted. Among the sequence variants, a highly shared cluster was likely an artifact of sequencing. As was reported, the classifier diagnosed cytomegalovirus status with high specificity and sensitivity.

This clone was observed a few times. What it binds is not known. 60 Vbeta and 13 Jbeta primers were used in PCR. Generated by immunoSEQ multiplex PCR, the TCRdb table keeps only in-frame clones and is missing some. The table has around 97,000 clones, around 79% seen once. Germline CDR1 MNHNS, CDR2 SASEGT. With 0 bases removed from V and 2 bases from J, the gap between germline ends came to 11 bases. The CDR3 spans 15 residues. Source material: PBMCs. The sequence derives from a man in his forties or fifties in good health and CMV-seropositive. The chain joins TRBV6-1 to TRBJ2-7, with D maybe TRBD2 (6 bases). The CDR3 DNA reads as TGTGCCAGCAGTGAAGCGGAGGGGCCACCCTACGAGCAGTACTTC. Amino acid sequence: CASSEAEGPPYEQYF.